This TCR beta chain was identified in a study of T cell repertoires in cytomegalovirus infection. Study overall: Public signatures in TCR beta pointed to CMV infection and matching HLA type.

V dropped 0 bases and J dropped 3; count of bases not matched to a gene: 6. The CDR3 consists of 16 residues. The germline gives CDR1 DFQATT, CDR2 SNEGSKA (reference sequence). Whole-study findings and limits: The ex vivo response was dominated by HLA-C-restricted CMV-specific TCR beta clonotypes. CMV carriers with the relevant HLA were identified by cumulative public TCR beta family frequency.

Each CDR3 protein is one row after TCRdb ran MiXCR on the reads. This table has 270,000 or so distinct CDR3 sequences, 17% appearing once. On this clonotype: Its specificity is not known.

Sequencing input: CD8+ T cells from PBMCs. The chain employs TRBV20-1 and TRBJ2-2; 8 bases map to TRBD2. The clonotype was recovered from a human donor in good health (CMV status not recorded). Some clones in this sample may be carry-over from other donors' samples. The CDR3 region is CSARDLAGGDTGELFF. DNA of the CDR3: TGCAGTGCTAGAGATCTGGCGGGGGGAGACACCGGGGAGCTGTTTTTT.